These 12 T cell receptor beta chains share one sample of origin, sequenced in a study of T cell changes during pregnancy in multiple sclerosis. Sequencing was performed with immunoSEQ multiplex PCR; in TCRdb, only in-frame clones are kept and a portion is missing. The sample holds some 60,000 clones, around 93% seen once. The material sequenced was CD4+ T cells from peripheral blood mononuclear cells, taken in the first trimester of pregnancy. Receptor source: a female donor with multiple sclerosis, enrolled in a pregnancy study.

The rearrangement links TRBV9 to TRBJ1-3, with 7 bases that match TRBD1. V shed 3 bases, J shed 8 bases, and the junction held 5 bases outside the gene matches. Germline CDR1 reads SGDLS; CDR2 reads YYNGEE. The length of the CDR3 is 13 residues. Here the CDR3 DNA reads TGTGCCAGCAGCGCCCGACAGGGACACACCATATATTTT. Translation: CASSARQGHTIYF.

The chain is built from TRBV4-3 and TRBJ1-1; possibly TRBD1 for D (5 bases). The CDR3 extends over 14 amino acids. Germline V lookup: CDR1 LGHNA, CDR2 YSLEER. V dropped 5 bases and J dropped 2 bases, with 12 bases sitting between them. DNA for the CDR3: TGCGCCAGCAGCTGGCGTCAGGGTAACACTGAAGCTTTCTTT. It translates to CASSWRQGNTEAFF.

The chain joins TRBV7-2 to TRBJ2-7; D unclear. Deletions cut 4 bases from V and 3 bases from J, with 4 bases between. This CDR3 is 11 amino acids long. Germline CDR1 is SGHTA and CDR2 is FQGNSA. CDR3 in amino acids: CASSSVYEQYF. CDR3 nucleotides: TGTGCCAGCAGCTCTGTCTACGAGCAGTACTTC.

This sequence joins TRBV5-4 and TRBJ2-1; no clear D gene. The CDR3 covers 15 residues. The germline V gene encodes CDR1 SGHNT and CDR2 YYREEE (reference sequence). V shed 0 bases and J shed 4 bases, with 11 bases lying between them. The CDR3 DNA is TGTGCCAGCAGCTTGGGGATCCCGGGTTACAATGAGCAGTTCTTC. This translates into CASSLGIPGYNEQFF.

The CDR3, as DNA: TGCGCCAGCAGCCAAGATCCGGCTAGCGGGGCCTACGAGCAGTACTTC. Its translation: CASSQDPASGAYEQYF. The genes are TRBV4-1 and TRBJ2-7; 9 positions match TRBD2. The CDR3 totals 16 residues. V was pared by 0 bases and J by 2 bases, with 5 bases of the junction left unmatched. Germline V gene lookup returns CDR1 MGHRA and CDR2 YSYEKL.

This chain uses TRBV11-3 with TRBJ2-7; D is undetermined. The CDR3 is 12 residues long. Germline V lookup: CDR1 SGHNT, CDR2 YENEEA. The V gene lost 4 bases and the J gene lost 7 bases, with 11 bases spanning the gap. Here the CDR3 DNA reads TGTGCCAGCAGCTCTCGGGTAGATGAGCAGTACTTC. Translation: CASSSRVDEQYF.

The chain links TRBV2 to TRBJ2-3; D remains ambiguous. The ends were cut back, 8 bases at V and 6 bases at J, with 9 bases in the middle. CDR1 is SNHLY, CDR2 FYNNEI, per germline. This CDR3 region has 11 residues. The DNA for the CDR3 is TGTGCCAGCTTCGTTGTGGATACGCAGTATTTT. The encoded protein is CASFVVDTQYF. Full variable domain (missing parts from reference TRBV2 and TRBJ2-3): EPEVTQTPSHQVTQMGQEVILRCVPISNHLYFYWYRQILGQKVEFLVSFYNNEISEKSEIFDDQFSVERPDGSNFTLKIRSTKLEDSAMYFCASFVVDTQYFGPGTRLTVL.

The J gene is TRBJ1-1, the V gene TRBV19, with D uncertain. The CDR3 has 14 residues. Germline values: CDR1 LNHDA, CDR2 SQIVND (reference sequence). V dropped 7 bases and J dropped 1 base, with 13 bases sitting between them. The CDR3 here is CASKAAGRNTEAFF. The CDR3 region has the DNA TGTGCCAGTAAGGCGGCGGGCCGGAACACTGAAGCTTTCTTT.

V gene TRBV5-6 combines with J gene TRBJ2-7; 9 nucleotides line up with TRBD1. The CDR3 totals 15 residues. Trimming removed 4 bases from V and 4 bases from J; junction bases left unmatched: 9. The germline V gene has CDR1 SGHDT and CDR2 YYEEEE. The CDR3 DNA is TGTGCCAGCAGCCGTGTGGGACAGGGCGATTACGAGCAGTACTTC. Amino acids: CASSRVGQGDYEQYF.

The chain joins TRBV29-1 to TRBJ2-7; TRBD2 agrees at 9 bases. Per germline, CDR1 SQVTM and CDR2 ANQGSEA. After removal of 4 bases from V and 2 bases from J, the junction contained 3 bases not matched to a gene. This CDR3 is 13 amino acids long. The DNA of the CDR3 is TGCAGCGTTGTGGCGGGGGGGGCCTACGAGCAGTACTTC. It specifies CSVVAGGAYEQYF.

J is TRBJ1-5 and V is TRBV4-2; D is unclear. The CDR3 has 17 amino acids. V lost 1 base and J lost 2, with 15 bases in between. Germline-derived CDR1 and CDR2 are LGHNA and YNFKEQ. CDR3 sequence reads: CASSQGPARGGNQPQHF. DNA for the CDR3: TGTGCCAGCAGCCAAGGCCCCGCACGCGGGGGCAATCAGCCCCAGCATTTT.

In its sample, this clone was seen once. The V gene is TRBV6-6, the J gene TRBJ1-2; D unresolved. CDR3 size: 13 residues. The V gene lost 6 bases and the J gene lost 5 bases, with 13 bases spanning the gap. Germline CDR1 reads MNHNY; CDR2 reads SVGAGI (reference sequence). For the CDR3, the DNA is TGTGCCAGCAGCCCCCGCGAGGGTTATGGCTACACCTTC. Encoded protein: CASSPREGYGYTF.